This T cell receptor beta chain was captured in a study of CD8+ T cells in alopecia areata. On the study more broadly: The study gave tofacitinib for 6 to 18 months, then 6 months off drug.

This CDR3 is 13 amino acids long. Germline V gene data show CDR1 as SNHLY and CDR2 as FYNNEI. Trimming took off 7 bases at V and 11 bases at J, with 18 bases between the two ends. Whole-study findings and limits: Given one nonresponder, whether baseline CD8+ expansion relates to response remains uncertain. Numerous expanded lesional clones remained in scalp and blood during tofacitinib.

Treatment denoted: oral pan-JAK inhibitor, 5-10 mg twice daily. Peripheral blood and lesional scalp punch biopsies were taken from alopecia areata patients. As concerns this clone: Its cognate antigen is unknown.

RNA was extracted and reverse transcribed into cDNA as the sequencing template. Here immunoSEQ multiplex PCR was the method, and the copy in TCRdb shows in-frame clones only, minus some. The table has under 350,000 clones, nearly 60% seen once. The V and J genes are TRBV2 and TRBJ2-4; D possibly uses TRBD1 or TRBD2 (5 bases each). The clonotype was recovered from a human donor with alopecia areata. The specimen was CD4+ T cells sorted from blood, collected at week 24, from a patient treated with tofacitinib. The CDR3 DNA sequence: TGTGCCAGCACCACCGGGACCCCAAGACTTCAGTACTTC. Its translation is CASTTGTPRLQYF. Looking up the rest from reference TRBV2 and TRBJ2-4 gives the full variable domain: EPEVTQTPSHQVTQMGQEVILRCVPISNHLYFYWYRQILGQKVEFLVSFYNNEISEKSEIFDDQFSVERPDGSNFTLKIRSTKLEDSAMYFCASTTGTPRLQYFGAGTRLSVL.